This paragraph covers one TCR beta chain sequence. No cognate antigen has been identified for it. Per-nucleotide qualities are absent, and no much larger clonotype sits a single base away. The sample comes from a study of blood T cell repertoires in COVID-19 (dated by TCRdb to 2018 to 2021). In the study overall: Samples from collaborators originated in the United States, Italy and Spain and spanned both the acute and convalescent phases of COVID-19. The samples were drawn from two sources: the first 160 participants of the ongoing ImmuneRACE study, and over 950 subjects contributed by 6 global collaborators. Deeply sampled blood TCRbeta repertoires from subjects exposed to, actively infected with, or recovered from COVID-19 were included in the dataset. Where available, HLA class I and class II types were obtained from metadata supplied by the sample provider rather than from assay-based typing. The prospective study material was composed of cDNA or gDNA derived from T cells, B-cell-depleted T cells, or PBMCs. A de-identified subject ID, COVID-19 status, age in years and sex were almost always included in the sample metadata. The repertoires were made available in a free public database intended to serve as a resource for research on the immune response to SARS-CoV-2. The paper's findings and limits, for the study overall: How much clinical and demographic metadata was included differed by source and by participant, and the metadata was provided uncurated.

TCRbeta CDR3 regions were amplified from genomic DNA using the immunoSEQ Assay, a bias-controlled multiplex PCR. The original methods were these. The number of nucleated cells in each sample was estimated by amplification of reference gene primers within the assay. Sequence reads were collapsed and filtered to measure the absolute abundance of every unique TCRbeta CDR3 rearrangement. For each sample, productive Simpson clonality was calculated by taking the square root of Simpson's diversity index across productive rearrangements. TCRdb retrieved this table from immuneACCESS and kept in-frame rearrangements only. Not all clones are present; in checked studies, unresolved V genes account for under half, and no reason is known for the remainder. V, J and clone size are those of that table, while D and trimming were read from the DNA. Recorded for this sample are about 200,000 clones; roughly 80% of them occurred a single time. The ten top clones hold 12% of the sample.

The CDR3 spans 14 residues, from the cysteine through the phenylalanine. CDR3 DNA is the only sequence kept; it has 42 bases, read in frame from the first base. Trimming takes 2 bases from V and 1 base from J, and the germline ends sit 6 bases apart. CDR1 and CDR2 are drawn from the germline V gene: MDHEN, SYDVKM. Enrolling through a virtual design, the prospective study's participants ranged in age from roughly 18 to 95 years and lived across about two dozen United States geographic areas. To assign participants to cohorts, the prospective study relied on clinical history that participants themselves reported in a screening survey and a study questionnaire. Recovered participants in ImmuneRACE Cohort 3 were defined by two consecutive negative NP/OP PCR tests, clearance by a healthcare professional, or resolution of symptoms. In the prospective study, mobile phlebotomists collected whole blood, serum and a nasopharyngeal or oropharyngeal swab from each participant. Prospective study participants could optionally give additional blood draws and questionnaires over an approximately 2-month period. Before DNA extraction, prospective study blood samples were shipped either frozen or at room temperature.

The receptor chain draws on TRBV28 and TRBJ2-1; the D gene is not confidently resolved. The receptor was isolated from a middle-aged man who had recovered from COVID-19. Source material: PBMCs or T cells enriched from blood (not recorded which). The sequenced DNA: TGTGCCAGCAGTTTAATCCCGTCCTACAATGAGCAGTTCTTC. Translated, it reads CASSLIPSYNEQFF.